This record looks at one TCR beta chain sequence and its context. A J-beta primer mix and a sample-barcoded 5' primer were used in a second PCR of roughly 7 to 12 cycles. TCRdb passed the 5' RACE reads through MiXCR, listing each CDR3 protein once. This table holds about 640,000 distinct CDR3 sequences, around 54% found once. V was clipped by 9 bases and J by 3 bases; unmatched bases: 2. This CDR3 has 12 amino acids. From germline, CDR1 is MNHNY and CDR2 SVGAGI (reference sequence). This entry is derived from a study of blood T cells in healthy people across ages. The chain links TRBV6-6 to TRBJ2-7, with 10 bases fitting TRBD1. Sequencing was carried out using blood. This clonotype was sampled from a man in his 60s in good health. CDR3 DNA: TGTGCCAGTGGGACAGGGGACTACGAGCAGTACTTC. Its translation: CASGTGDYEQYF.